A single TCR beta chain is shown here with its context. Germline CDR1 reads SGHNT; CDR2 reads YYREEE (reference sequence). With V trimmed by 4 bases and J by 2 bases, 7 bases remained unmatched. The length of the CDR3 is 16 residues. As handled by the study authors: Amplified reference gene primers provided the basis for estimating nucleated cell counts. TCRdb's copy holds only in-frame clones and misses some; the assay was immunoSEQ multiplex PCR. V and J calls and clone size are those listed in that table; D and trimming were worked out from the DNA. The table includes 200,000 to 250,000 clones, around 84% detected once. The sample belongs to a study of blood T cell repertoires in COVID-19. Background on the study: Italy, Spain and the United States were the sources of the convalescent and acute COVID-19 samples. Sample material is recorded as cDNA or gDNA derived from T cells, B-cell-depleted T cells, or PBMCs.

The material sequenced was peripheral blood. The V call is TRBV5-4, the J call TRBJ2-1; TRBD2 matches at 9 bases. The TCR originated in a woman older than 75 with active or convalescent COVID-19. The CDR3 reads CASSRGIAGAYNEQFF. As DNA, the CDR3 is TGTGCCAGCAGCCGGGGCATAGCGGGAGCCTACAATGAGCAGTTCTTC.